These T cell receptor beta chains were read from a single sample in a study of blood T cell repertoires in COVID-19. The assay was immunoSEQ multiplex PCR, and TCRdb's table has in-frame clones only and misses some. The data hold around 230,000 clones, with about nine tenths observed a single time. Sequencing was carried out using PBMCs or T cells enriched from blood (not recorded which). The source is a woman aged 40-49 years with acute COVID-19. Both conserved end residues are part of each CDR3. A D gene is named only where the DNA matches it firmly. Some rows have no size entry. The others give once, few or many, or a class for an expanded clone.

v_call	d_call	j_call	clone_size	cdr3_aa	cdr3_nt
TRBV5-5	TRBD1	TRBJ1-2	.	CASSLGDRVGYGYTF	TGTGCCAGCAGCTTGGGGGACAGGGTTGGTTATGGCTACACCTTC
TRBV19	.	TRBJ1-4	.	CASSIDLLGKGSLEKLFF	TGTGCCAGTAGTATAGATCTCCTAGGAAAGGGGTCCCTCGAAAAACTGTTTTTT
TRBV20-1	TRBD2	TRBJ2-5	.	CSASGGLAGAETQYF	TGCAGTGCTAGTGGTGGGCTAGCGGGGGCGGAGACCCAGTACTTC
TRBV19	TRBD1	TRBJ1-2	.	CASRNSGQIYGYTF	TGTGCCAGTAGAAACTCGGGACAGATATATGGCTACACCTTC
TRBV7-3	.	TRBJ2-7	.	CASSLTPTGSAGEQYF	TGTGCCAGCAGCTTAACCCCCACAGGGTCAGCCGGCGAGCAGTACTTC
TRBV5-1	.	TRBJ1-1	.	CASSLAGGASTEAFF	TGCGCCAGCAGCTTGGCGGGGGGGGCGAGCACTGAAGCTTTCTTT
TRBV11-2	.	TRBJ2-1	.	CASSLVRGNLNEQFF	TGTGCCAGCAGCTTAGTCAGGGGAAATCTCAATGAGCAGTTCTTC
TRBV18	TRBD1	TRBJ2-5	.	CASSPRQQGSSETQYF	TGTGCCAGCTCACCCCGACAACAGGGGTCATCGGAGACCCAGTACTTC
TRBV5-1	.	TRBJ1-6	once	CASTRTPGRNPNSPLHF	TGCGCCAGCACGCGAACCCCAGGGCGAAATCCCAATTCACCCCTCCACTTT
TRBV4-1	.	TRBJ1-2	.	CASSQEWGRRYGYTF	TGCGCCAGCAGCCAAGAGTGGGGGCGTCGCTATGGCTACACCTTC
TRBV15	.	TRBJ2-1	.	CATSRVAGSYNEQFF	TGTGCCACCAGCAGAGTTGCGGGGTCTTACAATGAGCAGTTCTTC
TRBV10-3	TRBD1	TRBJ2-5	.	CAIGTEETQYF	TGTGCCATCGGGACAGAAGAGACCCAGTACTTC
TRBV5-1	TRBD2	TRBJ2-3	few	CASSLRGLAADTQYF	TGCGCCAGCAGCTTACGGGGACTAGCGGCAGATACGCAGTATTTT
TRBV18	.	TRBJ2-3	.	CASSPPRSMISSDTQYF	TGTGCCAGCTCACCACCTAGAAGTATGATTTCGTCGGATACGCAGTATTTT
TRBV19	.	TRBJ1-5	.	CASSIPMVQAFDQPQHF	TGTGCCAGTAGTATACCTATGGTACAGGCCTTCGATCAGCCCCAGCATTTT
TRBV15	.	TRBJ2-7	.	CATSRAWGVEQYF	TGTGCCACCAGCAGAGCTTGGGGGGTTGAGCAGTACTTC
TRBV7-2	.	TRBJ1-5	.	CASSFRGFQPQHF	TGTGCCAGCAGCTTCAGGGGCTTCCAGCCCCAGCATTTT
TRBV9	.	TRBJ2-1	.	CASSETLGNEQFF	TGTGCCAGCAGCGAGACACTGGGCAATGAGCAGTTCTTC
TRBV18	TRBD1	TRBJ1-6	.	CASSPDRGGNSPLHF	TGTGCCAGCTCACCGGACAGGGGAGGCAATTCACCCCTCCACTTT
TRBV5-1	TRBD1	TRBJ1-1	few	CASSQDRVGAFF	TGCGCCAGCAGCCAAGACAGGGTTGGAGCTTTCTTT
TRBV7-8	.	TRBJ2-5	.	CASSPTPGTSRETQYF	TGTGCCAGCAGCCCCACCCCCGGGACATCACGAGAGACCCAGTACTTC
TRBV25-1	.	TRBJ1-5	.	CASSIGQNNQPQHF	TGTGCCAGCAGTATTGGACAGAACAATCAGCCCCAGCATTTT
TRBV2	.	TRBJ2-7	.	CASSEAVVGADNEQYF	TGTGCCAGCAGTGAAGCGGTGGTGGGGGCGGATAACGAGCAGTACTTC
TRBV2	.	TRBJ1-5	.	CASIRDTGNQPQHF	TGTGCCAGCATAAGGGATACGGGGAATCAGCCCCAGCATTTT
TRBV6-4	TRBD2	TRBJ2-1	.	CASSPSGGAGNEQFF	TGTGCCAGCAGCCCCAGCGGGGGGGCAGGCAATGAGCAGTTCTTC
TRBV9	.	TRBJ1-2	.	CASSVVGENYGYTF	TGTGCCAGCAGCGTAGTTGGGGAGAACTATGGCTACACCTTC
TRBV5-4	TRBD1	TRBJ2-3	.	CASSLPTGQVADTQYF	TGTGCCAGCAGCCTACCGACAGGGCAAGTCGCAGATACGCAGTATTTT
TRBV7-3	TRBD1	TRBJ1-1	.	CASSPRGGQGAPVTEAFF	TGTGCCAGCAGCCCAAGAGGGGGACAGGGGGCCCCCGTGACTGAAGCTTTCTTT
TRBV2	.	TRBJ1-1	.	CASTTGLLTEAFF	TGTGCCAGCACCACTGGACTGCTCACTGAAGCTTTCTTT
TRBV3-1/TRBV3-2	TRBD1	TRBJ1-2	.	CASSQVVGQGTYGYTF	TGTGCCAGCAGCCAAGTTGTCGGACAGGGGACCTATGGCTACACCTTC
TRBV6-5	.	TRBJ1-4	.	CASYREEGEKLFF	TGTGCCAGTTACAGGGAAGAAGGGGAAAAACTGTTTTTT
TRBV15	.	TRBJ1-2	.	CATSRVPDSFNYGYTF	TGTGCCACCAGCAGAGTCCCTGACAGCTTTAACTATGGCTACACCTTC
TRBV5-1	.	TRBJ2-5	.	CASSLVLGRGETQYF	TGCGCCAGCAGCTTGGTTCTTGGCAGGGGTGAGACCCAGTACTTC
TRBV7-2	TRBD1	TRBJ1-4	.	CASSLRTGVDEKLFF	TGTGCCAGCAGCTTACGGACAGGGGTTGACGAAAAACTGTTTTTT
TRBV14	.	TRBJ1-1	.	CASSQVTGGFTEAFF	TGTGCCAGCAGCCAAGTGACGGGGGGTTTCACTGAAGCTTTCTTT
TRBV6-5	.	TRBJ1-5	.	CASSYSLRQPQHF	TGTGCCAGCAGTTACTCCCTGCGTCAGCCCCAGCATTTT
TRBV15	TRBD1	TRBJ1-2	.	CATSRGDRVGNGYTF	TGTGCCACCAGCAGAGGGGACAGAGTAGGGAATGGCTACACCTTC
TRBV5-1	.	TRBJ1-1	.	CASSLGGSTRMVNTEAFF	TGCGCCAGCAGCTTGGGAGGCAGTACCCGGATGGTAAACACTGAAGCTTTCTTT
TRBV7-9	.	TRBJ1-3	.	CASSLSPGTSGNTIYF	TGTGCCAGCAGCTTATCGCCAGGTACTTCTGGAAACACCATATATTTT
TRBV7-8	TRBD1	TRBJ1-1	.	CASSLEQGITEAFF	TGTGCCAGCAGCTTAGAACAGGGGATCACTGAAGCTTTCTTT
TRBV11-2	.	TRBJ1-4	.	CASSLTAGPTNEKLFF	TGTGCCAGCAGCTTAACCGCGGGGCCTACTAATGAAAAACTGTTTTTT
TRBV3-1/TRBV3-2	.	TRBJ1-5	.	CASSQDGGEQPQHF	TGTGCCAGCAGCCAAGATGGCGGGGAACAGCCCCAGCATTTT
TRBV5-1	.	TRBJ2-3	.	CASSWDSSTDTQYF	TGCGCCAGCAGCTGGGACTCTAGCACAGATACGCAGTATTTT
TRBV7-2	TRBD1	TRBJ2-3	.	CASSLLSYRGGTDTQYF	TGTGCCAGCAGCTTATTATCGTACAGGGGGGGCACAGATACGCAGTATTTT
TRBV11-2	.	TRBJ2-5	.	CASSLGRPNQETQYF	TGTGCCAGCAGCTTAGGTCGTCCTAACCAAGAGACCCAGTACTTC
TRBV18	.	TRBJ1-1	.	CASSPREVFTEAFF	TGTGCCAGCTCCCCGAGAGAGGTTTTCACTGAAGCTTTCTTT
TRBV6-5	.	TRBJ1-1	once	CAGGEPYLNTEAFF	TGTGCCGGAGGGGAACCGTACCTGAACACTGAAGCTTTCTTT
TRBV6-2/TRBV6-3	.	TRBJ1-5	.	CASSTVTGPMGPQHF	TGTGCCAGCAGTACCGTGACTGGTCCAATGGGGCCCCAGCATTTT
TRBV19	.	TRBJ1-6	.	CASSPSGDNSPLHF	TGTGCCAGTAGCCCCTCCGGGGATAATTCACCCCTCCACTTT
TRBV5-5	.	TRBJ1-2	.	CASSQGHRGLNYGYTF	TGTGCCAGCAGCCAAGGACACCGAGGTCTCAACTATGGCTACACCTTC
TRBV24-1	.	TRBJ2-5	once	CATSDLFREQETQYF	TGTGCCACCAGTGACTTATTCAGGGAACAAGAGACCCAGTACTTC
TRBV19	TRBD1	TRBJ2-4	.	CASRSRGLGPKNIQYF	TGTGCCAGTCGCTCCAGGGGGCTAGGGCCCAAAAACATTCAGTACTTC
TRBV7-9	TRBD2	TRBJ2-3	.	CASSLPGLETDTQYF	TGTGCCAGCAGCCTACCGGGACTAGAAACAGATACGCAGTATTTT